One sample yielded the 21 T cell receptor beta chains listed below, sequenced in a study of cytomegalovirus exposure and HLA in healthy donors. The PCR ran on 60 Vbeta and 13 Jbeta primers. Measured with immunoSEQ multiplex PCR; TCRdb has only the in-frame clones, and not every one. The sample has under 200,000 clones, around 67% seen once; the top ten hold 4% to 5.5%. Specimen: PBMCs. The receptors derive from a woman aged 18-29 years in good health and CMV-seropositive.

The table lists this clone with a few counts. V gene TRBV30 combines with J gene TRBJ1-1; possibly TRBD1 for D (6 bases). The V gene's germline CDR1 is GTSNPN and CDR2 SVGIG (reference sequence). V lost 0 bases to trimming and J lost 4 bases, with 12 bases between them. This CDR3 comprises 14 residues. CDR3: CAWSVRRGATEAFF. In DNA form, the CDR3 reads TGTGCCTGGAGTGTACGGCGGGGGGCCACTGAAGCTTTCTTT.

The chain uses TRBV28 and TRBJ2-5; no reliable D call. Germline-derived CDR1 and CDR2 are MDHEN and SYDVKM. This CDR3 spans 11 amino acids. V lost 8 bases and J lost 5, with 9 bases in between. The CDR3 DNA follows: TGTGCCAGCGCTACCCCTGAGACCCAGTACTTC. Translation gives CASATPETQYF.

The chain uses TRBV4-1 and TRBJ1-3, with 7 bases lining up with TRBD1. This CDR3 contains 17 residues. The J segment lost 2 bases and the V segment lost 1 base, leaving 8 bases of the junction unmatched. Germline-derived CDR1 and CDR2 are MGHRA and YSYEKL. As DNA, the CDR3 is TGCGCCAGCAGCCAAGGTATTTGGAGGGGGCCTGGAAACACCATATATTTT. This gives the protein CASSQGIWRGPGNTIYF.

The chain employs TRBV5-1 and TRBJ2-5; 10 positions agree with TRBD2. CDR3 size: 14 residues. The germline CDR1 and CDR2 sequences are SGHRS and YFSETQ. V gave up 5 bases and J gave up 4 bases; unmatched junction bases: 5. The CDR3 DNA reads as TGCGCCAGCAGTTCGGGACTAGCGAGAGAGACCCAGTACTTC. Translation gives CASSSGLARETQYF.

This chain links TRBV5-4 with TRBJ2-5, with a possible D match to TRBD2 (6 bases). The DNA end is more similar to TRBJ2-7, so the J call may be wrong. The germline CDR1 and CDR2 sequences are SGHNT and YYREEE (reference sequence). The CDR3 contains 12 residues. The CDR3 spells CASSRGIYEQYF. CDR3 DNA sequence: TGTGCCAGCAGCCGGGGGATCTACGAGCAGTACTTC.

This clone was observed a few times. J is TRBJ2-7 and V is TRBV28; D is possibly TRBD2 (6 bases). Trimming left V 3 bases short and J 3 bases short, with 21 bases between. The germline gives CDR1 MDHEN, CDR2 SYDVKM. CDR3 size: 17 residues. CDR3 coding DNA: TGTGCCAGCAGTTTTACGGGGGTCAGGCAGGGCCACTACGAGCAGTACTTC. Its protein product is CASSFTGVRQGHYEQYF.

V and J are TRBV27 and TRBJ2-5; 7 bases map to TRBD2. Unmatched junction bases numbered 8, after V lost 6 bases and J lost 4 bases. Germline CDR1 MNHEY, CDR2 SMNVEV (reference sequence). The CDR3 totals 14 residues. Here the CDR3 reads CASSPGGGRETQYF. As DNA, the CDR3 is TGTGCCAGCAGCCCGGGAGGCGGTAGAGAGACCCAGTACTTC.

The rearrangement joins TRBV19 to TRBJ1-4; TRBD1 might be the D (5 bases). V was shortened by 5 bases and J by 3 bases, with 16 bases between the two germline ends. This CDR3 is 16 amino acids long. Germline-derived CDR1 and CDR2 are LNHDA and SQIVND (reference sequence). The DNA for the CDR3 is TGTGCCAGTAGTCCGACAGCCCCGCGGCCTAATGAAAAACTGTTTTTT. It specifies CASSPTAPRPNEKLFF.

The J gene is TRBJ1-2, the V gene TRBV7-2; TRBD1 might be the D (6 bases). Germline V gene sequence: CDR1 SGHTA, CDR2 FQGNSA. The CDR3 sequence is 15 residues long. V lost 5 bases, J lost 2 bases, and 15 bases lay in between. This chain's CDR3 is CASSPQAGQNYGYTF. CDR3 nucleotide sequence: TGTGCCAGCAGCCCCCAAGCAGGACAGAACTATGGCTACACCTTC.

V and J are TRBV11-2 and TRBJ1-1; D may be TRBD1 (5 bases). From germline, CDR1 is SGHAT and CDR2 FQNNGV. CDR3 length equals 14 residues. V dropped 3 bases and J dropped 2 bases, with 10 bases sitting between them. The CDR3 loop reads CASSFRGYNTEAFF. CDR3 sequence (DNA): TGTGCCAGCAGCTTTCGGGGGTACAACACTGAAGCTTTCTTT.

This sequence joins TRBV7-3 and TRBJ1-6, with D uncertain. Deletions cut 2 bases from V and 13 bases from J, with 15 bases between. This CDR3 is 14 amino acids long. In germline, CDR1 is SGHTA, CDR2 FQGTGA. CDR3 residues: CASSLGLALSPLHF. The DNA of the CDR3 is TGTGCCAGCAGCTTAGGTCTAGCCCTGTCGCCCCTCCACTTT.

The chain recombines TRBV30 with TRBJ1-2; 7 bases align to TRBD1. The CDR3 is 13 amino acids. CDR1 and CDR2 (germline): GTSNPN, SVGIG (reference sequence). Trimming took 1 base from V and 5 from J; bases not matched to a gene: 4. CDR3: CAWSGQGGYGYTF. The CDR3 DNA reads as TGTGCCTGGAGTGGACAGGGCGGGTATGGCTACACCTTC. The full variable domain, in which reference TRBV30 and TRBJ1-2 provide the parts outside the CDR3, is SQTIHQWPATLVQPVGSPLSLECTVEGTSNPNLYWYRQAAGRGLQLLFYSVGIGQISSEVPQNLSASRPQDRQFILSSKKLLLSDSGFYLCAWSGQGGYGYTFGSGTRLTVV.

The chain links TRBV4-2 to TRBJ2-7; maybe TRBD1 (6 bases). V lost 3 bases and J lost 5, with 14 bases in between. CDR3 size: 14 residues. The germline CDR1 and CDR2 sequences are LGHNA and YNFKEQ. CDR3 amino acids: CASSQDTGSHEQYF. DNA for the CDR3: TGTGCCAGCAGCCAGGATACAGGGTCCCACGAGCAGTACTTC.

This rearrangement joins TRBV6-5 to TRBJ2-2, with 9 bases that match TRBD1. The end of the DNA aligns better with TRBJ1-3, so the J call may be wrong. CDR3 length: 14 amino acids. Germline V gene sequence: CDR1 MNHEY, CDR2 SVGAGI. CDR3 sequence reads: CASIGGTGGNTIYF. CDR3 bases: TGTGCCAGCATCGGAGGGACAGGGGGAAACACCATATATTTT.

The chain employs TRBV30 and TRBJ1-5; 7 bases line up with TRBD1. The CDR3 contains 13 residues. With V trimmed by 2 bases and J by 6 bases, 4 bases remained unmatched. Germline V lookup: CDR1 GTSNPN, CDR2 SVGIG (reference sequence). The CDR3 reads CAWSKGGTQPQHF. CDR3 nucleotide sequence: TGTGCCTGGAGTAAAGGGGGCACTCAGCCCCAGCATTTT.

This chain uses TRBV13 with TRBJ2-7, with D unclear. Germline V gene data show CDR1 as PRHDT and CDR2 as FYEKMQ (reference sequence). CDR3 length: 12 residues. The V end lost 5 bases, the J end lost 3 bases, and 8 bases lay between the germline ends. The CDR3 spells CASSEKSYEQYF. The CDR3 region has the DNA TGTGCCAGCAGCGAGAAGAGCTACGAGCAGTACTTC.

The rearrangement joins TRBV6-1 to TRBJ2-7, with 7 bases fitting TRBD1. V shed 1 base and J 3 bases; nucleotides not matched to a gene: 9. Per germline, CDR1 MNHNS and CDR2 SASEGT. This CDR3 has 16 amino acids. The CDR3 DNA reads TGTGCCAGCAGTGAAGTGGGGACAGTGGCCCTCTACGAGCAGTACTTC. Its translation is CASSEVGTVALYEQYF.

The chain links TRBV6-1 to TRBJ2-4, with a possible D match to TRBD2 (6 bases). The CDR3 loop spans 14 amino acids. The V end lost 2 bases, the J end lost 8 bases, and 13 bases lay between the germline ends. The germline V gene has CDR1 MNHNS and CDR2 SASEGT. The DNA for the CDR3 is TGTGCCAGCAGTGAATCATGGGGGGTCGACATTCAGTACTTC. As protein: CASSESWGVDIQYF.

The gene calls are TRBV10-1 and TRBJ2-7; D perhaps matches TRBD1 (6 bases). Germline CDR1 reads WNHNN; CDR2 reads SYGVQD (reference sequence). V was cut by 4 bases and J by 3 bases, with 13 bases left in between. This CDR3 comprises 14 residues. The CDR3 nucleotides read TGCGCCAGCAGTGCCCGGGACAAAGACTACGAGCAGTACTTC. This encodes CASSARDKDYEQYF.

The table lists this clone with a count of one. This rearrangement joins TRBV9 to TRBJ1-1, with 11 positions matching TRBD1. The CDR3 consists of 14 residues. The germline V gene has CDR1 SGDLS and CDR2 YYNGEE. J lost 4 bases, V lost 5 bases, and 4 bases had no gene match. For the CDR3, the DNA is TGTGCCAGCAGTGGGGGACAGGGGGTCACTGAAGCTTTCTTT. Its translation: CASSGGQGVTEAFF.

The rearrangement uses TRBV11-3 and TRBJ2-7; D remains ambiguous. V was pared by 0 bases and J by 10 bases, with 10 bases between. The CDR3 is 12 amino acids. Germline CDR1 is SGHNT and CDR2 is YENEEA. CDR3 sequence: CASSLDQSRQYF. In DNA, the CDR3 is TGTGCCAGCAGCTTAGATCAATCGAGACAGTACTTC.